This T cell receptor (beta chain) emerged from a study of blood T cell repertoires in COVID-19. The CDR3 totals 18 residues. J lost 6 bases, V lost 3 bases, and 14 bases had no gene match. Germline V lookup: CDR1 DFQATT, CDR2 SNEGSKA (reference sequence). Using immunoSEQ multiplex PCR, the repertoire was profiled, and TCRdb retains in-frame clones only, with some absent. This sample has approximately 210,000 clones, with around 82% found just once. This TCR derives from a woman aged 45-65 years with acute or convalescent COVID-19. Material for sequencing was peripheral blood. The chain has TRBV20-1 and TRBJ2-3; 14 bases fit TRBD2. The CDR3 region is CSASLEPGLAGVRDTQYF. The CDR3 DNA is TGCAGTGCTAGTTTGGAACCGGGACTAGCGGGAGTAAGGGATACGCAGTATTTT.